The T cell receptor beta chain described here comes from a study of TIL therapy for anti-PD-1-resistant metastatic lung cancer. Across the whole study: Progressing patients received lymphodepletion, expanded TIL infusion and IL-2. Findings and caveats of the study: Treatment-naive, never-smoker and oncogene-addicted patients were overrepresented in this highly selected cohort.

Sequencing used immunoSEQ v3. The table came from immunoSEQ multiplex PCR; TCRdb's copy has only in-frame clones and leaves some out. This table holds about 19,000 clones, around 79% found once. The CDR3 is 12 amino acids. The V end was cut by 1 base, the J end by 6 bases, with 4 bases between. Looked up from germline, CDR1 is SGHTA and CDR2 is FQGNSA. Time point noted: pre-treatment sample, taken before nivolumab and TIL therapy. Stage 4 NSCLC adults joined between October 2017 and January 2020. Worth noting for this clone: As yet, its antigen is unknown.

The source of this sequence is a person between 25 and 80 years old with non-small cell lung cancer. The chain joins TRBV7-2 to TRBJ1-5, with D hard to call. Source: blood, taken at baseline. In DNA form, the CDR3 reads TGTGCCAGCAGCTTAGGCCCTCAGCCCCAGCATTTT. Translating gives CASSLGPQPQHF.